This entry describes one T cell receptor (beta chain). Its specificity is not known. The extraction recovered at least 5.5 micrograms of total RNA per sample. The data were taken from a study of blood T cells in healthy people across ages. Primers used in a second PCR of roughly 6 to 12 cycles were a sample-barcoded 5' primer and a J-beta primer mix. TCRdb processed the 5' RACE reads anew with MiXCR; each CDR3 protein has one entry. Found here are about 680,000 distinct CDR3 sequences, roughly 49% of them singletons; the top ten hold roughly 34%. General study findings and limits: Higher diversity and more naive CD4+ cells were features of long-lived donors, compared to aged donors. Investigators treated diversity estimates from one million T cells as underestimates. Correlation between TCR beta diversity and naive T cell percentage was strong.

The CDR3 has 13 amino acids. Germline V CDR1 and CDR2: SGHDN, FVKESK. V dropped 2 bases and J dropped 2 bases, with 6 bases sitting between them. Sequencing was done on a sample of blood. This receptor was taken from a woman aged 60-75 years in good health. V usage is TRBV14 and J usage is TRBJ2-5; D is ambiguous. As DNA, the CDR3 is TGTGCCAGCAGCCAATTGAGGCAAGAGACCCAGTACTTC. This encodes CASSQLRQETQYF.